Below, 21 T cell receptor beta chains from the same sample are listed, as sequenced in a study of CD8 T cells in ankylosing spondylitis. TCRdb re-derived calls from the 5' RACE reads in MiXCR, one entry per CDR3 protein. Among hundreds of thousands of distinct CDR3 sequences, 26% were seen once, and the ten largest hold about 0.92%. General study points: The study identified a TCR beta motif of eight highly homologous variants that appeared characteristic of ankylosing spondylitis blood.

Their antigen targets remain unknown. Sequencing input: blood, either unsorted or a sorted T cell fraction (not recorded which). The receptors were gathered from a male donor with ankylosing spondylitis.

This chain links TRBV18 with TRBJ2-3; TRBD1 is a possible D gene (6 bases). This CDR3 has 15 amino acids. Trimming pared 4 bases from V and 0 bases from J, leaving 11 bases between. Germline V gene data show CDR1 as KGHSH and CDR2 as LQKENI. CDR3 nucleotides: TGTGCCAGCTCACTCTGGACAGCTAGCACAGATACGCAGTATTTT. It yields the protein CASSLWTASTDTQYF.

This clonotype was counted many times. The chain is built from TRBV29-1 and TRBJ1-1; 8 bases match TRBD1. This CDR3 is built from 14 residues. Germline V gives CDR1 SQVTM, CDR2 ANQGSEA. Losses at the gene ends were 3 bases for V and 5 bases for J; bases not matched to a gene: 8. This CDR3 is CSVDSGQGRTEAFF. Here the CDR3 DNA reads TGCAGCGTTGACTCCGGACAGGGTAGGACTGAAGCTTTCTTT.

This clonotype came up a few times. The chain is built from TRBV20-1 and TRBJ2-3; no clear D gene. Trimming shortened V by 3 bases and J by 0 bases, and 13 bases separated the two germline ends. The germline V gene encodes CDR1 DFQATT and CDR2 SNEGSKA (reference sequence). This CDR3 comprises 15 residues. Here the CDR3 DNA reads TGCAGTGCTAGTGCGAGAACATTCAGCACAGATACGCAGTATTTT. Translation gives CSASARTFSTDTQYF.

The V gene is TRBV23-1, the J gene TRBJ1-1; D ambiguous. TRBV23-1 is reported as an ORF; its role is uncertain. The CDR3 length is 14 residues. Trimming took 0 bases from V and 7 from J, leaving 12 bases between them. CDR3 nucleotide sequence: TGCGCCAGCAGTCAATCGGCGTCCGGGGTTGAAGCTTTCTTT. Encoded protein: CASSQSASGVEAFF.

CDR3 sequence reads: CATSRDKGRAKETQYF. As DNA, the CDR3 is TGTGCCACCAGCAGAGATAAGGGCAGGGCAAAAGAGACCCAGTACTTC. The V and J genes are TRBV15 and TRBJ2-5; tentatively, D is TRBD1 (5 bases). V was cut by 0 bases and J by 3 bases, with 14 bases left in between. Germline CDR1 and CDR2: LNHNV and YYDKDF (reference sequence). The length of the CDR3 is 16 residues.

This clonotype was seen a handful of times. As DNA, the CDR3 is TGTGCCAGCAGCCAAGTCCGGGACAGGGTTTACAATGAGCAGTTCTTC. It codes for CASSQVRDRVYNEQFF. The chain combines TRBV14 with TRBJ2-1; 9 bases agree with TRBD1. Trimming cost V 1 base and J 4 bases; bases outside gene matches: 5. The CDR3 is 16 amino acids. Germline CDR1 SGHDN, CDR2 FVKESK.

V is TRBV27 and J is TRBJ1-5; D gene ambiguous. With 5 bases removed from V and 5 bases from J, the gap between germline ends came to 10 bases. The CDR3 totals 13 residues. In germline, CDR1 is MNHEY, CDR2 SMNVEV (reference sequence). The CDR3 here is CASSPRSHQPQHF. DNA for the CDR3: TGTGCCAGCAGTCCCCGCTCTCATCAGCCCCAGCATTTT.

In this sample, this clonotype turned up a few times. The DNA of the CDR3 is TGCGCCAGCAGCTTGGGACTAGCGGGAGCCGGGGAGACCCAGTACTTC. Protein sequence: CASSLGLAGAGETQYF. V and J are TRBV5-1 and TRBJ2-5, with 12 nucleotides matching TRBD2. Germline V CDR1 and CDR2: SGHRS, YFSETQ. The ends lost 0 bases at V and 5 bases at J; junction bases unmatched: 5. This CDR3 is built from 16 residues. Full variable domain (outside the CDR3, taken from reference TRBV5-1 and TRBJ2-5): KAGVTQTPRYLIKTRGQQVTLSCSPISGHRSVSWYQQTPGQGLQFLFEYFSETQRNKGNFPGRFSGRQFSNSRSEMNVSTLELGDSALYLCASSLGLAGAGETQYFGPGTRLLVL.

This clonotype was recorded a few times. V and J are TRBV6-6 and TRBJ2-7; a weak D match, TRBD1 (6 bases). The germline V and J ends were trimmed by 6 bases and 4 bases, with 10 bases remaining between them. Germline-derived CDR1 and CDR2 are MNHNY and SVGAGI (reference sequence). The CDR3 consists of 12 residues. CDR3 coding DNA: TGTGCCAGCAGACGAGGGGGTTACGAGCAGTACTTC. Translated, it gives CASRRGGYEQYF.

The table lists this clonotype with a few counts. This rearrangement joins TRBV5-1 to TRBJ2-3; TRBD2 aligns across 12 bases. The germline gives CDR1 SGHRS, CDR2 YFSETQ. This CDR3 has 16 residues. Trimming took 1 base from V and 6 from J; bases not matched to a gene: 6. DNA for the CDR3: TGCGCCAGCAGCTTGACTCCCCTAGCGGGAGGGGATACGCAGTATTTT. Translation: CASSLTPLAGGDTQYF.

The chain is built from TRBV15 and TRBJ2-2; 13 nucleotides match TRBD2. V gave up 1 base and J gave up 4 bases; unmatched junction bases: 3. The CDR3 covers 17 residues. Germline CDR1 is LNHNV and CDR2 is YYDKDF (reference sequence). The CDR3 DNA sequence: TGTGCCACCAGCAGAGTTCGGACTAGCGGGAGCACCGGGGAGCTGTTTTTT. Its protein is CATSRVRTSGSTGELFF.

This chain connects TRBV20-1 to TRBJ1-5; D unclear. Germline loops: CDR1 DFQATT, CDR2 SNEGSKA (reference sequence). Trimming removed 3 bases from V and 8 bases from J, with 14 bases in between. This CDR3 contains 13 residues. Here the CDR3 reads CSARSPEEEPQHF. The CDR3 region has the DNA TGCAGTGCTAGGTCACCCGAGGAGGAGCCCCAGCATTTT.

The genes are TRBV5-1 and TRBJ2-1, with 9 bases lining up with TRBD1. The CDR3 runs to 17 residues. J gave up 4 bases and V 4 bases, and 12 bases lay outside the gene matches. CDR1 and CDR2 from the germline V gene are SGHRS and YFSETQ. The CDR3 sequence is CASSPVQGTGKYNEQFF. DNA for the CDR3: TGCGCCAGCAGCCCCGTCCAGGGGACAGGGAAATACAATGAGCAGTTCTTC.

Only a few counts were recorded for this clonotype. The chain is built from TRBV18 and TRBJ1-4; D possibly corresponds to TRBD1 (5 bases). The CDR3 totals 16 residues. In germline, CDR1 is KGHSH, CDR2 LQKENI. V shed 1 base and J shed 4 bases, with 13 bases lying between them. The CDR3 sequence is CASSPLSGQGNEKLFF. The CDR3 DNA sequence: TGTGCCAGCTCACCACTGAGTGGTCAGGGTAATGAAAAACTGTTTTTT.

The J gene is TRBJ2-1, the V gene TRBV9; TRBD2 matches at 10 bases. CDR3 size: 17 residues. The J segment lost 3 bases and the V segment lost 0 bases, leaving 6 bases of the junction unmatched. In germline, CDR1 is SGDLS, CDR2 YYNGEE. The CDR3 loop reads CASSVASLAGVYNEQFF. CDR3 in DNA: TGTGCCAGCAGCGTAGCTAGTCTAGCGGGAGTCTACAATGAGCAGTTCTTC.

In this sample, this clonotype turned up a few times. The chain carries TRBV24-1 and TRBJ2-1, with 9 bases identical to TRBD1. CDR3 length: 15 residues. With 5 bases clipped from V and 4 bases from J, the junction kept 5 bases outside the gene matches. Germline values: CDR1 KGHDR, CDR2 SFDVKD. The DNA for the CDR3 is TGTGCCACCAGTGGGGGACAGGGCGTATACAATGAGCAGTTCTTC. It is translated as CATSGGQGVYNEQFF.

The sample holds a few counts of this clonotype. J is TRBJ2-3 and V is TRBV11-3; 9 positions agree with TRBD2. CDR1 is SGHNT and CDR2 is YENEEA in the germline V gene. V shed 3 bases, J shed 7 bases, and the junction held 2 bases outside the gene matches. This CDR3 spans 13 amino acids. The CDR3 loop is CASSFSGRYTQYF. DNA for the CDR3: TGTGCCAGCAGCTTTAGCGGGAGATATACGCAGTATTTT. Combining the CDR3 with reference TRBV11-3 and TRBJ2-3 gives the whole variable domain EAGVVQSPRYKIIEKKQPVAFWCNPISGHNTLYWYLQNLGQGPELLIRYENEEAVDDSQLPKDRFSAERLKGVDSTLKIQPAELGDSAVYLCASSFSGRYTQYFGPGTRLTVL.

This clonotype was found a few times. The genes are TRBV24-1 and TRBJ1-1, with no clear D. The CDR3 runs to 13 residues. Germline CDR1 and CDR2: KGHDR and SFDVKD. The V gene lost 7 bases and the J gene lost 3 bases, with 11 bases spanning the gap. The CDR3 reads CATRRRVDTEAFF. The DNA of the CDR3 is TGTGCCACCAGGCGTCGAGTTGACACTGAAGCTTTCTTT.

V gene TRBV10-2 combines with J gene TRBJ2-1; the match to TRBD1 covers 7 bases. V lost 6 bases, J lost 3 bases, and 8 bases stayed unmatched. Germline lookup yields CDR1 WSHSY and CDR2 SAAADI. The CDR3 runs to 15 residues. The CDR3 DNA reads TGCGCCAGCAGGGCCCTACAGGGGAACTACAATGAGCAGTTCTTC. Translated: CASRALQGNYNEQFF.

This clonotype turned up a few times. The chain employs TRBV5-6 and TRBJ2-1; 9 bases map to TRBD2. Trimming took 3 bases from V and 8 from J; bases not matched to a gene: 15. Germline V gene data show CDR1 as SGHDT and CDR2 as YYEEEE. There are 17 residues in the CDR3. The CDR3 DNA follows: TGTGCCAGCAGCTCCCAACCCGGTAGCGGGAGAATCCATGAGCAGTTCTTC. It specifies CASSSQPGSGRIHEQFF.

The chain carries TRBV20-1 and TRBJ2-5; 8 bases align to TRBD2. Looked up from germline, CDR1 is DFQATT and CDR2 is SNEGSKA (reference sequence). The CDR3 totals 14 residues. The trim removed 4 bases at V and 2 bases at J, leaving 6 bases unmatched. The CDR3 coding sequence is TGCAGTGCTAACTTTCGGGAGGGGCAAGAGACCCAGTACTTC. Translation: CSANFREGQETQYF.